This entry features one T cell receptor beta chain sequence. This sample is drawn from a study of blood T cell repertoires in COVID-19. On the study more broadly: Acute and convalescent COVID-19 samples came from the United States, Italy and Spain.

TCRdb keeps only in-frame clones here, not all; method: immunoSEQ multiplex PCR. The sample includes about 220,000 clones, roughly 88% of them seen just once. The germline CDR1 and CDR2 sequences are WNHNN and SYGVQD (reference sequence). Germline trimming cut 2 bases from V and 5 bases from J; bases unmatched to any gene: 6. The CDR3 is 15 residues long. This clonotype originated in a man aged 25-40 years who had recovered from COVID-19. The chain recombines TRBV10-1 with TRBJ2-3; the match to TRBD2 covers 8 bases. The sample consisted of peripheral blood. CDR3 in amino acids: CASSEMGLGRDTQYF. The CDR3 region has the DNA TGCGCCAGCAGTGAGATGGGACTAGGGAGAGATACGCAGTATTTT.